The 30 T cell receptor beta chains in this list originate from one sample, sequenced in a study of blood T cell repertoires in COVID-19. The assay was immunoSEQ multiplex PCR, and TCRdb's table has in-frame clones only and misses some. In the table there are 180,000 or so clones, 85% to 90% of which are singletons. Sequencing used peripheral blood. Receptors were obtained from a man aged 18 to 30 with active or convalescent COVID-19.

The chain links TRBV19 to TRBJ1-6; 7 bases are shared with TRBD1. Germline V gene sequence: CDR1 LNHDA, CDR2 SQIVND (reference sequence). J gave up 14 bases and V 7 bases, and 14 bases lay outside the gene matches. The CDR3 runs to 14 residues. In DNA form, the CDR3 reads TGTGCCAGTACCAAGGGGGGACAGAGTCGAACCCTCCACTTT. This codes for CASTKGGQSRTLHF.

This chain connects TRBV18 to TRBJ1-2; unclear D gene. This CDR3 is built from 13 residues. The germline gives CDR1 KGHSH, CDR2 LQKENI. The V end was cut by 2 bases, the J end by 6 bases, with 10 bases between. The CDR3: CASSPKESHGYTF. The DNA of the CDR3 is TGTGCCAGCTCACCAAAGGAGTCGCATGGCTACACCTTC.

The chain combines TRBV7-9 with TRBJ2-5; D is unclear. The CDR3 is made up of 13 amino acids. V lost 6 bases to trimming and J lost 1 base, with 9 bases between them. Germline V gene lookup returns CDR1 SEHNR and CDR2 FQNEAQ (reference sequence). The CDR3 bases are TGTGCCAGCAGGTTATCAATCCAAGAGACCCAGTACTTC. It encodes CASRLSIQETQYF.

The chain is built from TRBV21-1 and TRBJ2-2; TRBD2, as called in the table, went unchecked against the DNA. TRBV21-1 is assigned pseudogene status. This CDR3 has 14 residues. The CDR3: CATGGTPATGELFF. CDR3 bases: TGTGCCACGGGGGGGACCCCCGCTACAGGGGAGCTGTTTTTT.

The J gene is TRBJ1-1, the V gene TRBV4-2, with D unclear. The V end was cut by 1 base, the J end by 0 bases, with 9 bases between. CDR1 is LGHNA and CDR2 is YNFKEQ in the germline V gene. The CDR3 length is 15 residues. The CDR3 DNA reads TGTGCCAGCAGCCAAGGACTTTCGTTGAACACTGAAGCTTTCTTT. Translated: CASSQGLSLNTEAFF.

J is TRBJ2-1 and V is TRBV21-1; TRBD2, the table's D call, lacks a check against the DNA. TRBV21-1 corresponds to a pseudogene. This CDR3 contains 17 residues. The DNA for the CDR3 is TGTGCCAGCAGCGCAAAGACTAGCGGGAGCTCCTACAATGAGCAGTTCTTC. It is translated as CASSAKTSGSSYNEQFF.

Points on this clone: Different DNA sequences within this sample yield the same CDR3. V and J are TRBV7-2 and TRBJ1-5; 11 bases fit TRBD1. This CDR3 has 15 residues. CDR1 and CDR2 (germline): SGHTA, FQGNSA. Unmatched junction bases numbered 4, after V lost 5 bases and J lost 4 bases. CDR3 sequence: CASSPDRGPNQPQHF. DNA of the CDR3: TGTGCCAGCAGCCCGGACAGGGGGCCAAATCAGCCCCAGCATTTT.

The V call is TRBV7-8, the J call TRBJ2-3, with 10 positions matching TRBD2. The germline V gene has CDR1 SGHVS and CDR2 FQNEAQ. J was trimmed by 3 bases and V by 4 bases; bases with no gene match: 4. CDR3 length: 15 residues. CDR3 bases: TGTGCCAGCAGCTCGCTAGCGGGGGAAACAGATACGCAGTATTTT. Protein sequence: CASSSLAGETDTQYF.

V usage is TRBV7-2 and J usage is TRBJ1-6, with D unresolved. The V and J ends lost 6 bases and 1 base respectively, with 7 bases between them. The CDR3 consists of 14 residues. The germline V gene encodes CDR1 SGHTA and CDR2 FQGNSA. The DNA of the CDR3 is TGTGCCAGCAGACCGGGGTCCTATAATTCACCCCTCCACTTT. This codes for CASRPGSYNSPLHF.

The rearrangement uses TRBV6-5 and TRBJ1-2; perhaps TRBD1 as D (5 bases). The germline V gene has CDR1 MNHEY and CDR2 SVGAGI. Trimming pared 6 bases from V and 6 bases from J, leaving 20 bases between. This CDR3 region has 15 residues. The CDR3 sequence: CASRVPGVGGNGYTF. In DNA form, the CDR3 reads TGTGCCAGCAGGGTCCCGGGAGTTGGGGGTAATGGCTACACCTTC.

The chain recombines TRBV11-2 with TRBJ1-6; tentatively, D is TRBD1 (5 bases). Trimming pared 5 bases from V and 1 base from J, leaving 15 bases between. Germline V gives CDR1 SGHAT, CDR2 FQNNGV. The CDR3 is made up of 17 amino acids. CDR3 residues: CASSRTWGDSYNSPLHF. CDR3 DNA sequence: TGTGCCAGCAGCCGCACTTGGGGGGATTCCTATAATTCACCCCTCCACTTT.

The chain joins TRBV19 to TRBJ1-1; D possibly corresponds to TRBD1 (5 bases). Trimming took 5 bases from V and 2 from J, leaving 12 bases between them. The CDR3 sequence is 14 residues long. Germline CDR1 is LNHDA and CDR2 is SQIVND (reference sequence). The CDR3 loop is CASSVSTVNTEAFF. The CDR3 coding sequence is TGTGCCAGTAGTGTCTCGACAGTTAACACTGAAGCTTTCTTT.

With respect to this clone: An end of the junction does not agree with germline; a read error may underlie this. V gene TRBV4-2 combines with J gene TRBJ1-5; weak D call: TRBD1 (6 bases). This CDR3 region has 15 residues. CDR1 and CDR2 (germline): LGHNA, YNFKEQ. The CDR3: CASSEEQGRSQPQHF. CDR3 DNA sequence: TGTGCCAGCAGCGAAGAACAGGGCAGAAGTCAGCCCCAGCATTTT.

The chain couples TRBV19 to TRBJ1-5, with TRBD1 identical over 8 bases. CDR1 and CDR2 (germline): LNHDA, SQIVND (reference sequence). The CDR3 runs to 14 residues. V lost 3 bases to trimming and J lost 6 bases; unmatched junction nucleotides: 4. The DNA of the CDR3 is TGTGCCAGTAGTATCTCAGGGGGCGGTCAGCCCCAGCATTTT. This codes for CASSISGGGQPQHF.

The rearrangement joins TRBV28 to TRBJ2-2; D gene unclear. The CDR3 is made up of 15 amino acids. The germline CDR1 and CDR2 sequences are MDHEN and SYDVKM. Trimming shortened V by 3 bases and J by 0 bases, and 8 bases separated the two germline ends. The CDR3 here is CASSFGFANTGELFF. CDR3 DNA: TGTGCCAGCAGTTTCGGTTTCGCGAACACCGGGGAGCTGTTTTTT.

CDR3 nucleotides: TGCGCCAGCAGCTTGAACTCTTTGCACAGGACTAATGAAAAACTGTTTTTT. Translation: CASSLNSLHRTNEKLFF. The rearrangement uses TRBV5-1 and TRBJ1-4; a possible D gene is TRBD1 (5 bases). CDR1 and CDR2 (germline): SGHRS, YFSETQ. The CDR3 totals 17 residues. V was shortened by 1 base and J by 2 bases, with 15 bases between the two germline ends. The whole variable domain, remainder taken from reference TRBV5-1 and TRBJ1-4, is KAGVTQTPRYLIKTRGQQVTLSCSPISGHRSVSWYQQTPGQGLQFLFEYFSETQRNKGNFPGRFSGRQFSNSRSEMNVSTLELGDSALYLCASSLNSLHRTNEKLFFGSGTQLSVL.

The rearrangement uses TRBV29-1 and TRBJ2-7, with 11 positions matching TRBD1. The J segment lost 3 bases and the V segment lost 5 bases, leaving 15 bases of the junction unmatched. Germline V CDR1 and CDR2: SQVTM, ANQGSEA. CDR3 size: 17 residues. CDR3 amino acids: CSVLDRGRVSPIYEQYF. CDR3 sequence (DNA): TGCAGCGTTCTGGACAGGGGGCGAGTCTCTCCAATCTACGAGCAGTACTTC.

This chain uses TRBV9 with TRBJ2-3; 12 bases are shared with TRBD2. Looked up from germline, CDR1 is SGDLS and CDR2 is YYNGEE. The V segment lost 0 bases and the J segment 4 bases; nucleotides outside the gene matches: 6. The CDR3 is 17 residues long. The CDR3 sequence is CASSVGVTSGSADTQYF. The CDR3 DNA sequence: TGTGCCAGCAGCGTAGGAGTGACTAGCGGGAGCGCAGATACGCAGTATTTT.

The chain links TRBV5-1 to TRBJ2-1; 8 positions agree with TRBD2. The CDR3 loop spans 14 amino acids. V dropped 4 bases and J dropped 5; count of bases not matched to a gene: 5. CDR1 is SGHRS and CDR2 is YFSETQ in the germline V gene. CDR3 region: CASSSGGNDNEQFF. The CDR3 DNA sequence: TGCGCCAGCAGCAGCGGGGGTAACGACAATGAGCAGTTCTTC.

As concerns this clone: The sample carries other DNA sequences with the same CDR3. The chain carries TRBV2 and TRBJ1-5; D uncertain. The V end lost 5 bases, the J end lost 3 bases, and 11 bases lay between the germline ends. The CDR3 has 14 amino acids. Germline V gene sequence: CDR1 SNHLY, CDR2 FYNNEI. The CDR3 loop is CASSPDTDNQPQHF. The CDR3 nucleotides are TGTGCCAGCAGTCCCGACACAGACAATCAGCCCCAGCATTTT.

This chain joins TRBV7-9 and TRBJ1-2; TRBD1 might be the D (5 bases). V lost 5 bases to trimming and J lost 8 bases, with 18 bases between them. This CDR3 has 14 amino acids. Looked up from germline, CDR1 is SEHNR and CDR2 is FQNEAQ (reference sequence). CDR3 DNA sequence: TGTGCCAGCAGCGTCGGATGGGGGGAAGAGGGCTACACCTTC. As protein: CASSVGWGEEGYTF.

The chain joins TRBV7-9 to TRBJ1-3, with 8 bases aligning to TRBD1. J gave up 6 bases and V 4 bases, and 8 bases lay outside the gene matches. The CDR3 sequence is 15 residues long. The germline CDR1 and CDR2 sequences are SEHNR and FQNEAQ (reference sequence). The CDR3 loop reads CASSSERDRKNTIYF. DNA for the CDR3: TGTGCCAGCAGCTCAGAACGGGACAGGAAAAACACCATATATTTT.

The gene calls are TRBV12-3 or TRBV12-4 and TRBJ2-7; tentative D call: TRBD2 (6 bases). This CDR3 contains 12 residues. V gave up 6 bases and J gave up 4 bases, with 10 bases separating them. This chain's CDR3 is CASRTGGYEQYF. The CDR3 bases are TGTGCCAGCAGAACCGGGGGATACGAGCAGTACTTC.

The gene calls are TRBV7-3 and TRBJ1-1; TRBD1 might be the D (6 bases). Trimming took 8 bases from V and 3 from J, leaving 13 bases between them. The CDR3 sequence is 13 residues long. From germline, CDR1 is SGHTA and CDR2 FQGTGA. The CDR3, as DNA: TGTGCCAGCGCAACAGGGTTGGACACTGAAGCTTTCTTT. Amino acids: CASATGLDTEAFF. The full variable domain, with the rest looked up from reference TRBV7-3 and TRBJ1-1, is GAGVSQTPSNKVTEKGKYVELRCDPISGHTALYWYRQSLGQGPEFLIYFQGTGAADDSGLPNDRFFAVRPEGSVSTLKIQRTERGDSAVYLCASATGLDTEAFFGQGTRLTVV.

This chain links TRBV5-1 with TRBJ1-4, with 8 bases identical to TRBD1. With V trimmed by 2 bases and J by 4 bases, 4 bases remained unmatched. CDR3 size: 15 residues. The germline CDR1 and CDR2 sequences are SGHRS and YFSETQ. The CDR3 here is CASSLMTGDNEKLFF. The CDR3 DNA sequence: TGCGCCAGCAGCTTAATGACAGGGGATAATGAAAAACTGTTTTTT.

The V gene is TRBV6-5, the J gene TRBJ1-3, with no clear D. The germline gives CDR1 MNHEY, CDR2 SVGAGI. CDR3 length: 11 amino acids. Trimming pared 8 bases from V and 4 bases from J, leaving 6 bases between. The CDR3 spells CASRGGNTIYF. CDR3 DNA sequence: TGTGCCAGCCGCGGGGGAAACACCATATATTTT.

The chain combines TRBV9 with TRBJ1-1, with 7 bases aligning to TRBD1. Germline-derived CDR1 and CDR2 are SGDLS and YYNGEE. V was clipped by 4 bases and J by 0 bases; unmatched bases: 6. This CDR3 has 15 residues. CDR3 DNA: TGTGCCAGCAGCCCCCCGGGACAGATGAACACTGAAGCTTTCTTT. Residues: CASSPPGQMNTEAFF. Looking up the rest from reference TRBV9 and TRBJ1-1 gives the full variable domain: DSGVTQTPKHLITATGQRVTLRCSPRSGDLSVYWYQQSLDQGLQFLIQYYNGEERAKGNILERFSAQQFPDLHSELNLSSLELGDSALYFCASSPPGQMNTEAFFGQGTRLTVV.

The chain carries TRBV7-8 and TRBJ1-2, with TRBD1 identical over 10 bases. There are 17 residues in the CDR3. The germline V gene encodes CDR1 SGHVS and CDR2 FQNEAQ. The ends lost 5 bases at V and 5 bases at J; junction bases unmatched: 14. The chain's CDR3 is CASSLKSPGQGTYGYTF. CDR3 bases: TGTGCCAGCAGCCTTAAATCGCCGGGACAGGGGACGTATGGCTACACCTTC. Filled out from reference TRBV7-8 and TRBJ1-2, the complete variable domain reads GAGVSQSPRYKVAKRGQDVALRCDPISGHVSLFWYQQALGQGPEFLTYFQNEAQLDKSGLPSDRFFAERPEGSVSTLKIQRTQQEDSAVYLCASSLKSPGQGTYGYTFGSGTRLTVV.

CDR3 sequence (DNA): TGTGCCAGCAGTCCCAGAGACTTCGGTTACGAGCAGTACGTC. This gives the protein CASSPRDFGYEQYV. The chain is built from TRBV2 and TRBJ2-7, with D hard to call. V shed 5 bases and J shed 4 bases, with 15 bases lying between them. The germline gives CDR1 SNHLY, CDR2 FYNNEI. This CDR3 spans 14 amino acids.

The chain uses TRBV5-6 and TRBJ2-7, with 13 bases lining up with TRBD2. Germline V CDR1 and CDR2: SGHDT, YYEEEE. The CDR3 is 15 amino acids. V was pared by 4 bases and J by 6 bases, with 7 bases of the junction left unmatched. The CDR3 nucleotides read TGTGCCAGCAGCCCCTCACTAGCGGGAGGGCTCGAGCAGTACTTC. Residues: CASSPSLAGGLEQYF.